Shown below are 9 T cell receptor beta chains from a single sample sequenced in a study of blood T cell repertoires in COVID-19. The assay was immunoSEQ multiplex PCR, and TCRdb's table has in-frame clones only and misses some. The sample shows over 200,000 clones, under 90% of them seen only once. Sequencing used PBMCs or T cells enriched from blood (not recorded which). The receptors were sampled from a man in his sixties who had recovered from COVID-19.

The chain is built from TRBV5-1 and TRBJ1-2, with 8 nucleotides matching TRBD1. CDR1 SGHRS and CDR2 YFSETQ come from the germline V gene. The CDR3 is 15 amino acids. V lost 0 bases, J lost 7 bases, and 8 bases stayed unmatched. DNA of the CDR3: TGCGCCAGCAGCTTGGACCAGGGGGCGATCGGTGGCTACACCTTC. It translates to CASSLDQGAIGGYTF.

As for this clone: Other DNA sequences in this specimen translate into the identical CDR3. The rearrangement joins TRBV2 to TRBJ1-4; 10 positions match TRBD1. Germline trimming cut 6 bases from V and 3 bases from J; bases unmatched to any gene: 1. The length of the CDR3 is 14 residues. CDR1 SNHLY and CDR2 FYNNEI come from the germline V gene. The CDR3 bases are TGTGCCAGCAGAGGGACAGGGGCTAATGAAAAACTGTTTTTT. Translation gives CASRGTGANEKLFF.

The J gene is TRBJ2-2, the V gene TRBV9, with 7 bases identical to TRBD1. Germline trimming cut 4 bases from V and 0 bases from J; bases unmatched to any gene: 6. Germline V gene data show CDR1 as SGDLS and CDR2 as YYNGEE. The CDR3 has 16 residues. The CDR3 spells CASSPRDSANTGELFF. The CDR3, as DNA: TGTGCCAGCAGCCCCCGGGACAGCGCGAACACCGGGGAGCTGTTTTTT.

This clone was seen only once. The gene calls are TRBV7-9 and TRBJ2-7; the D gene is possibly TRBD1 (6 bases). The CDR3 loop spans 12 amino acids. Per the germline V gene, CDR1 is SEHNR and CDR2 is FQNEAQ (reference sequence). The V gene lost 6 bases and the J gene lost 2 bases, with 8 bases spanning the gap. CDR3 in DNA: TGTGCCAGCAGGGGACAAACCTACGAGCAGTACTTC. Translated, it gives CASRGQTYEQYF.

The chain carries TRBV7-2 and TRBJ1-2, with a weak D call TRBD1 (5 bases). The V end was cut by 5 bases, the J end by 0 bases, with 10 bases between. Per the germline V gene, CDR1 is SGHTA and CDR2 is FQGNSA. The CDR3 is 14 amino acids. In DNA, the CDR3 is TGTGCCAGCAGCGCTAGGACATCTAACTATGGCTACACCTTC. It translates to CASSARTSNYGYTF. The full variable domain, its missing parts supplied by reference TRBV7-2 and TRBJ1-2, is GAGVSQSPSNKVTEKGKDVELRCDPISGHTALYWYRQSLGQGLEFLIYFQGNSAPDKSGLPSDRFSAERTGGSVSTLTIQRTQQEDSAVYLCASSARTSNYGYTFGSGTRLTVV.

This clone was recorded a few times. V and J are TRBV7-6 and TRBJ2-2; unclear D gene. V lost 2 bases, J lost 5 bases, and 9 bases lay in between. The CDR3 is 14 amino acids. Germline assignment: CDR1 SGHVS and CDR2 FNYEAQ. CDR3 sequence reads: CASSLSEVTGELFF. CDR3 sequence (DNA): TGTGCCAGCAGCTTATCTGAGGTTACCGGGGAGCTGTTTTTT.

The chain is built from TRBV2 and TRBJ1-1, with a weak D call TRBD1 (6 bases). The CDR3 spans 13 residues. Trimming left V 2 bases short and J 11 bases short, with 15 bases between. Germline V gives CDR1 SNHLY, CDR2 FYNNEI. CDR3 DNA sequence: TGTGCCAGCAGTGAATGGGACAAATTTCTGGCTTTCTTT. It encodes CASSEWDKFLAFF.

This clone was counted between two and nine times. V usage is TRBV15 and J usage is TRBJ1-4; TRBD1 agrees at 7 bases. CDR3 length: 17 residues. J was trimmed by 7 bases and V by 0 bases; bases with no gene match: 11. In germline, CDR1 is LNHNV, CDR2 YYDKDF (reference sequence). CDR3 protein: CATSRDHTTGSVEKLFF. In nucleotides, the CDR3 is TGTGCCACCAGCAGAGATCATACGACAGGGAGCGTTGAAAAACTGTTTTTT.

The chain combines TRBV5-1 with TRBJ1-2; possible D gene TRBD1, 6 bases. The germline V gene has CDR1 SGHRS and CDR2 YFSETQ. This CDR3 spans 12 amino acids. Between the trimmed V and J ends, which lost 4 bases and 4 bases, there was a span of 8 bases. The CDR3 region is CASSQGGYGYTF. For the CDR3, the DNA is TGCGCCAGCAGCCAAGGGGGCTATGGCTACACCTTC.